Reported below is one T cell receptor (beta chain). Its antigen remains unidentified. The germline V gene has CDR1 SGHVS and CDR2 FQNEAQ. CDR3 size: 15 residues. V lost 4 bases, J lost 4 bases, and 8 bases stayed unmatched. MiXCR, run by TCRdb on the RT-PCR reads, gives a single entry per CDR3 protein. The sample consists of about 620,000 distinct CDR3 sequences, around 11% of them appearing once. The record originates from a study of response to subunit inactivated influenza vaccine. Findings and limits, study-wide: New T cells are recruited in small numbers by each seasonal influenza vaccination, according to the authors' suggestion.

This sample was shared with a second study, whose subject was T cells expressing NK-cell markers. That report notes: Beta-chain TCR cDNA was generated via 5'RACE template switching with UMIs. In a handful of donors, dominant CD3+CD56+NKG2C+ clones formed 1.0-7.0% of CD8+ cells.

The receptor was isolated from a man over 45 who received an inactivated influenza vaccine. The chain couples TRBV7-8 to TRBJ1-2; 8 bases fit TRBD1. Source: PBMCs from blood, taken on the day of vaccination. In nucleotides, the CDR3 is TGTGCCAGCAGCTCAAATGACAGGGGTATCTATGGCTACACCTTC. Translated, it gives CASSSNDRGIYGYTF. The whole variable domain, remainder taken from reference TRBV7-8 and TRBJ1-2, is GAGVSQSPRYKVAKRGQDVALRCDPISGHVSLFWYQQALGQGPEFLTYFQNEAQLDKSGLPSDRFFAERPEGSVSTLKIQRTQQEDSAVYLCASSSNDRGIYGYTFGSGTRLTVV.